This TCR beta chain was identified in a study of blood T cells in healthy people across ages. Points from the study as a whole: Older individuals had lower TCR beta diversity per million T cells (the decline was roughly linear).

A second PCR of 7 to 11 cycles used a sample-barcoded 5' primer and a J-beta primer mix. TCRdb re-called the 5' RACE reads through MiXCR, storing one row per CDR3 protein. This sample has about 930,000 distinct CDR3 sequences, with 25% to 35% found just once. This clonotype was counted a few times. The antigen remains undetermined. Germline lookup yields CDR1 MNHEY and CDR2 SMNVEV (reference sequence). The CDR3 contains 17 residues. V shed 5 bases and J shed 6 bases, with 25 bases lying between them. These data were also filed under a second study, of T cells of mothers and their children. That paper adds: The donor cohort consisted of three healthy Caucasian mothers and their six children. The data showed no persistent microchimeric T cell clones.

The specimen sequenced was blood. The V call is TRBV27, the J call TRBJ1-2; D possibly corresponds to TRBD1 (6 bases). This receptor was obtained from a woman in her thirties or forties in good health. This chain's CDR3 is CASSKSPKVQGEDGYTF. DNA of the CDR3: TGTGCCAGCAGTAAATCCCCCAAGGTACAGGGTGAAGATGGCTACACCTTC.